Each of the 28 T cell receptor beta chains below was sequenced from the same sample in a study of blood T cell repertoires in COVID-19. The repertoire was sequenced with immunoSEQ multiplex PCR; TCRdb's copy has only in-frame clones and lacks some. Among fewer than 120,000 clones listed, nearly 90% were seen once. The specimen sequenced was peripheral blood. The receptors derive from a human donor in a cohort sampled during active COVID-19.

This clone was observed a handful of times. V and J are TRBV27 and TRBJ2-1, with TRBD2 matching 8 bases. The germline gives CDR1 MNHEY, CDR2 SMNVEV (reference sequence). Trimming removed 6 bases from V and 6 bases from J; junction bases left unmatched: 13. The CDR3 spans 16 residues. The CDR3 here is CASRTLGRAISNEQFF. For the CDR3, the DNA is TGTGCCAGCAGGACCCTCGGGAGGGCCATTTCCAATGAGCAGTTCTTC.

The chain uses TRBV6-1 and TRBJ1-5, with D unclear. CDR1 and CDR2 (germline): MNHNS, SASEGT. The ends were cut back, 2 bases at V and 0 bases at J, with 8 bases in the middle. The length of the CDR3 is 15 residues. CDR3 sequence reads: CASSEYSFSNQPQHF. CDR3 in DNA: TGTGCCAGCAGTGAATACAGCTTTAGCAATCAGCCCCAGCATTTT.

The chain links TRBV6-2 or TRBV6-3 to TRBJ1-2; 7 bases line up with TRBD1. The CDR3 covers 13 residues. The trim removed 6 bases at V and 2 bases at J, leaving 3 bases unmatched. Germline V CDR1 and CDR2: MNHEY, SVGEGT. The CDR3 region is CASSDRVNYGYTF. Here the CDR3 DNA reads TGTGCCAGCAGCGACAGGGTGAACTATGGCTACACCTTC.

This clone appeared a few times. The chain couples TRBV5-5 to TRBJ1-2; D gene uncertain. Germline assignment: CDR1 SGHKS and CDR2 YYEKEE (reference sequence). V lost 0 bases and J 2 bases, leaving 8 bases between the germline ends. CDR3 length: 14 amino acids. The CDR3 region has the DNA TGTGCCAGCAGCTTGGATGGCCAAAACTATGGCTACACCTTC. This encodes CASSLDGQNYGYTF.

The rearrangement links TRBV27 to TRBJ2-7, with D possibly TRBD2 on 6 matching bases. Germline V gene lookup returns CDR1 MNHEY and CDR2 SMNVEV (reference sequence). Trimming took off 0 bases at V and 7 bases at J, with 22 bases between the two ends. The CDR3 totals 17 residues. CDR3 nucleotides: TGTGCCAGCAGTTTATCCGGGACTTACTCTTACGGTTCGGAGCAGTACTTC. Its protein product is CASSLSGTYSYGSEQYF.

The chain is built from TRBV2 and TRBJ1-2, with 9 nucleotides matching TRBD1. The ends lost 6 bases at V and 8 bases at J; junction bases unmatched: 13. The CDR3 covers 15 residues. The germline V gene encodes CDR1 SNHLY and CDR2 FYNNEI. CDR3 region: CASRPGQGAFGGYTF. The CDR3 DNA sequence: TGTGCCAGCAGGCCGGGACAGGGAGCTTTTGGCGGCTACACCTTC.

V and J are TRBV4-3 and TRBJ2-1, with 11 positions matching TRBD2. Losses at the gene ends were 1 base for V and 4 bases for J; bases not matched to a gene: 3. The CDR3 is 16 amino acids. The germline V gene encodes CDR1 LGHNA and CDR2 YSLEER. CDR3 bases: TGCGCCAGCAGCCAAGCCCCTAGCGGGGGGTACAATGAGCAGTTCTTC. Its protein product is CASSQAPSGGYNEQFF.

The J gene is TRBJ2-1, the V gene TRBV3-1 (or the pseudogene TRBV3-2), with 8 bases identical to TRBD1. The CDR3 contains 16 residues. V shed 4 bases and J 9 bases; nucleotides not matched to a gene: 14. CDR1 and CDR2 (germline): LGHDT, YNNKEL (reference sequence). The CDR3 DNA reads TGTGCCAGCAGCCGTTGGGCCCGGGACAGGCCTCCTGAGCAGTTCTTC. Its translation: CASSRWARDRPPEQFF.

The chain joins TRBV9 to TRBJ1-2, with D hard to call. CDR3 length: 13 amino acids. Trimming removed 2 bases from V and 1 base from J, with 6 bases in between. CDR1 and CDR2 from the germline V gene are SGDLS and YYNGEE. For the CDR3, the DNA is TGTGCCAGCAGCGTTGCGGGTAACTATGGCTACACCTTC. It specifies CASSVAGNYGYTF.

This clone was seen only once. The rearrangement links TRBV5-1 to TRBJ1-5; 9 bases agree with TRBD1. This CDR3 is built from 15 residues. CDR1 and CDR2 (germline): SGHRS, YFSETQ. V lost 4 bases to trimming and J lost 4 bases; unmatched junction nucleotides: 6. In DNA form, the CDR3 reads TGCGCCAGCAGCCCCGGGACAGGGAGAAATCAGCCCCAGCATTTT. This translates into CASSPGTGRNQPQHF.

This clone was detected a few times. In nucleotides, the CDR3 is TGTGCCAGCAGCTTAGGAGGGACAGGGAGACCGAAGGAGCAGTACTTC. This codes for CASSLGGTGRPKEQYF. This sequence joins TRBV7-2 and TRBJ2-7, with 9 nucleotides matching TRBD1. V lost 1 base to trimming and J lost 7 bases; unmatched junction nucleotides: 11. The germline V gene encodes CDR1 SGHTA and CDR2 FQGNSA. CDR3 length equals 16 residues. The full variable domain, completed using reference TRBV7-2 and TRBJ2-7, is GAGVSQSPSNKVTEKGKDVELRCDPISGHTALYWYRQSLGQGLEFLIYFQGNSAPDKSGLPSDRFSAERTGGSVSTLTIQRTQQEDSAVYLCASSLGGTGRPKEQYFGPGTRLTVT.

This clone was found a few times. The chain couples TRBV10-3 to TRBJ1-2; the D gene is possibly TRBD1 (6 bases). Looked up from germline, CDR1 is ENHRY and CDR2 is SYGVKD. The V end was cut by 11 bases, the J end by 5 bases, with 18 bases between. The CDR3 runs to 13 residues. CDR3 residues: CADQGYSGYGYTF. The DNA for the CDR3 is TGTGCCGATCAGGGGTACTCCGGATATGGCTACACCTTC.

V gene TRBV3-1 (or the pseudogene TRBV3-2) combines with J gene TRBJ1-1; D is uncertain. The V gene lost 1 base and the J gene lost 4 bases, with 13 bases spanning the gap. CDR3 length: 15 residues. CDR1 LGHDT and CDR2 YNNKEL come from the germline V gene (reference sequence). The CDR3 sequence is CASSQAGVFGTEAFF. The CDR3 DNA is TGTGCCAGCAGCCAAGCTGGAGTGTTCGGCACTGAAGCTTTCTTT.

The chain is built from TRBV7-2 and TRBJ1-2, with a tentative D call TRBD1 (6 bases). Trimming removed 2 bases at V and 5 bases at J, with 9 bases between. CDR3 length: 13 amino acids. The germline V gene encodes CDR1 SGHTA and CDR2 FQGNSA. In DNA form, the CDR3 reads TGTGCCAGCAGCTTATACAGGGATTATGGCTACACCTTC. It is translated as CASSLYRDYGYTF. The full variable domain, its missing parts supplied by reference TRBV7-2 and TRBJ1-2, is GAGVSQSPSNKVTEKGKDVELRCDPISGHTALYWYRQSLGQGLEFLIYFQGNSAPDKSGLPSDRFSAERTGGSVSTLTIQRTQQEDSAVYLCASSLYRDYGYTFGSGTRLTVV.

This chain's CDR3 is CASSLFQGLYYNEQFF. The CDR3 DNA is TGTGCCAGCAGTTTATTTCAGGGATTATACTACAATGAGCAGTTCTTC. The chain couples TRBV27 to TRBJ2-1; D might be TRBD1 (5 bases). V dropped 1 base and J dropped 3 bases, with 13 bases sitting between them. This CDR3 is 16 amino acids long. The germline V gene encodes CDR1 MNHEY and CDR2 SMNVEV (reference sequence).

The V and J genes are TRBV30 and TRBJ1-5; 7 bases fit TRBD1. Germline V gives CDR1 GTSNPN, CDR2 SVGIG (reference sequence). With V trimmed by 5 bases and J by 3 bases, 7 bases remained unmatched. The CDR3 totals 14 residues. The CDR3 here is CAWGGTVNNQPQHF. The CDR3 bases are TGTGCCTGGGGCGGGACAGTCAACAATCAGCCCCAGCATTTT.

The chain uses TRBV10-1 and TRBJ2-1; 9 nucleotides line up with TRBD1. V dropped 4 bases and J dropped 5; count of bases not matched to a gene: 3. This CDR3 is built from 14 residues. Germline loops: CDR1 WNHNN, CDR2 SYGVQD (reference sequence). CDR3 loop: CASSGGTGNNEQFF. CDR3 DNA sequence: TGCGCCAGCAGTGGAGGGACAGGGAACAATGAGCAGTTCTTC.

V is TRBV24-1 and J is TRBJ2-1; a possible D gene is TRBD2 (6 bases). CDR1 and CDR2 (germline): KGHDR, SFDVKD. Trimming pared 4 bases from V and 8 bases from J, leaving 14 bases between. The CDR3 sequence is 14 residues long. CDR3 sequence (DNA): TGTGCCACCAGTGAGTCGGGCCGGAGGGATGAGCAGTTCTTC. This translates into CATSESGRRDEQFF.

The chain joins TRBV19 to TRBJ1-2; D remains unclear. This CDR3 is built from 16 residues. Germline-derived CDR1 and CDR2 are LNHDA and SQIVND (reference sequence). Trimming took 3 bases from V and 4 from J, leaving 18 bases between them. The chain's CDR3 is CASSIGVGSPFYGYTF. The CDR3 nucleotides are TGTGCCAGTAGTATCGGGGTTGGAAGTCCTTTCTATGGCTACACCTTC.

The rearrangement joins TRBV4-3 to TRBJ1-1, with 8 bases matching TRBD1. CDR1 is LGHNA and CDR2 is YSLEER in the germline V gene. This CDR3 comprises 16 residues. The ends lost 2 bases at V and 1 base at J; junction bases unmatched: 6. The CDR3 coding sequence is TGCGCCAGCAGCCAACTTCCTGGACAGGGGAACACTGAAGCTTTCTTT. Translating gives CASSQLPGQGNTEAFF.

This clone has just one count. V usage is TRBV11-2 and J usage is TRBJ2-1; maybe TRBD1 (6 bases). Trimming stripped 0 bases from V and 6 bases from J, with 12 bases between. The V gene's germline CDR1 is SGHAT and CDR2 FQNNGV. CDR3 length: 15 residues. This CDR3 is CASSLDHGGPNEQFF. As DNA, the CDR3 is TGTGCCAGCAGCTTAGATCATGGGGGCCCCAATGAGCAGTTCTTC.

The DNA for the CDR3 is TGCGCCAGCAGCCCAACTAGCGGCCAAGAGACCCAGTACTTC. Its translation is CASSPTSGQETQYF. The chain carries TRBV4-3 and TRBJ2-5, with 8 bases matching TRBD2. The V gene end was trimmed by 4 bases and the J gene end by 1 base; junction bases not matched to a gene: 2. Germline lookup yields CDR1 LGHNA and CDR2 YSLEER. The length of the CDR3 is 14 residues.

The V and J genes are TRBV6-4 and TRBJ2-3, with 10 bases aligning to TRBD1. The trim removed 2 bases at V and 4 bases at J, leaving 0 bases unmatched. The germline CDR1 and CDR2 sequences are MRHNA and SNTAGT. There are 14 residues in the CDR3. CDR3 loop: CASSDGQGADTQYF. The CDR3 nucleotides are TGTGCCAGCAGTGACGGACAGGGGGCAGATACGCAGTATTTT.

The CDR3 reads CASSQDRTGIAFF. DNA for the CDR3: TGTGCCAGCAGCCAAGATCGGACAGGGATAGCTTTCTTT. This chain joins TRBV3-1 (or the pseudogene TRBV3-2) and TRBJ1-1; 8 nucleotides match TRBD1. CDR1 is LGHDT, CDR2 YNNKEL, per germline (reference sequence). There are 13 residues in the CDR3. V was clipped by 0 bases and J by 10 bases; unmatched bases: 4.

The rearrangement joins TRBV30 to TRBJ2-7; no clear D gene. CDR3 size: 13 residues. V was pared by 0 bases and J by 1 base, with 7 bases between. Germline-derived CDR1 and CDR2 are GTSNPN and SVGIG (reference sequence). The CDR3 DNA reads TGTGCCTGGAGTGTACTCTTATCCTACGAGCAGTACTTC. It translates to CAWSVLLSYEQYF.

This chain uses TRBV2 with TRBJ1-3; D uncertain. Germline V gene data show CDR1 as SNHLY and CDR2 as FYNNEI. Trimming shortened V by 6 bases and J by 0 bases, and 15 bases separated the two germline ends. The CDR3 totals 16 residues. The DNA of the CDR3 is TGTGCCAGCAGCATACAGAGGGTTCTCTCTGGAAACACCATATATTTT. Its protein product is CASSIQRVLSGNTIYF.

V gene TRBV4-1 combines with J gene TRBJ2-3, with 8 bases that match TRBD2. V trimming: 7 bases; J trimming: 5 bases; junction bases outside the gene matches: 11. Germline CDR1 and CDR2: MGHRA and YSYEKL. This CDR3 is 15 amino acids long. The CDR3 DNA is TGCGCCAGCACCGACTCCGGGGGGGCAGGAGATACGCAGTATTTT. This translates into CASTDSGGAGDTQYF.

The chain couples TRBV6-5 to TRBJ1-5, with 9 bases identical to TRBD1. This CDR3 has 15 amino acids. V was clipped by 5 bases and J by 7 bases; unmatched bases: 9. Germline CDR1 is MNHEY and CDR2 is SVGAGI. The CDR3: CASSSGQGFNQPQHF. In nucleotides, the CDR3 is TGTGCCAGCAGTAGCGGACAGGGGTTCAACCAGCCCCAGCATTTT.